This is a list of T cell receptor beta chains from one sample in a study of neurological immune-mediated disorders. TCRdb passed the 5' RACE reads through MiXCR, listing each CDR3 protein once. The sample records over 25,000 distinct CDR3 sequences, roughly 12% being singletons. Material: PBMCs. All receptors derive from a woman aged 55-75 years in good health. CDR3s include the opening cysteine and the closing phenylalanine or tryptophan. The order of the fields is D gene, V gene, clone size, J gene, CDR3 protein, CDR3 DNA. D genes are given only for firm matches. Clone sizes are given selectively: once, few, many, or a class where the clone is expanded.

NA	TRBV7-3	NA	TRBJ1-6	CASSLTTGPLHF	TGTGCCAGCAGCTTAACGACGGGACCCCTCCACTTT
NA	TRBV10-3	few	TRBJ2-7	CASARTEGAHEQYF	TGTGCCAGTGCCAGGACGGAGGGTGCACACGAGCAGTACTTC
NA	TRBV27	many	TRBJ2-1	CASSFIRDYNEQFF	TGTGCCAGCAGTTTCATCAGGGACTACAATGAGCAGTTCTTC
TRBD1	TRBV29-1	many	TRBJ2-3	CSVARQGATTDTQYF	TGCAGCGTTGCGCGACAGGGGGCAACCACAGATACGCAGTATTTT
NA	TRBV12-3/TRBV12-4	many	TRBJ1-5	CASSSRVSNQPQHF	TGTGCCAGCAGTTCCAGGGTTAGCAATCAGCCCCAGCATTTT
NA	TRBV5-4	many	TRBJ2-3	CASSSGRVQSTDTQYF	TGTGCCAGCAGCTCGGGACGGGTACAGAGCACAGATACGCAGTATTTT
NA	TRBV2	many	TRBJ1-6	CASSELTLSNSPLHF	TGTGCCAGCAGTGAACTAACCCTTAGTAATTCACCCCTCCACTTT
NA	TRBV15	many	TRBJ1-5	CATSRDRGSNQPQHF	TGTGCCACCAGCAGAGACCGAGGGAGCAATCAGCCCCAGCATTTT
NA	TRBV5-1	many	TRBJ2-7	CASSLDPLGEQYF	TGCGCCAGCAGCTTGGACCCCCTGGGAGAGCAGTACTTC
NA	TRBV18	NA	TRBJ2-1	CASSPIAIRQVSSYNEQFF	TGTGCCAGCTCACCCATCGCGATAAGACAGGTTAGCTCCTACAATGAGCAGTTCTTC
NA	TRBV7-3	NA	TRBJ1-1	CASSLSGGGTEDFF	TGTGCCAGCAGCTTATCGGGGGGTGGGACTGAAGATTTCTTT
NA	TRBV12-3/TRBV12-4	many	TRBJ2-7	CASSLAVGTETYEQYF	TGTGCCAGCAGTTTAGCGGTAGGGACGGAAACCTACGAGCAGTACTTC
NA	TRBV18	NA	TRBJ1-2	CASSPPGPGGYTF	TGTGCCAGCTCACCACCCGGCCCAGGGGGCTACACCTTC
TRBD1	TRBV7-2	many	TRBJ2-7	CASSPGTGGYEQYF	TGTGCCAGCAGCCCCGGGACAGGGGGTTACGAGCAGTACTTC
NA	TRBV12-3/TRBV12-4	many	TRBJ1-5	CASSDGPINQPQHF	TGTGCCAGCAGTGACGGACCGATAAATCAGCCCCAGCATTTT
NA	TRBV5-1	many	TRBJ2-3	CASSQGDPSTDTQYF	TGCGCCAGCAGCCAAGGGGATCCTAGCACAGATACGCAGTATTTT
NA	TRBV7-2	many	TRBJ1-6	CASSLVGPTDSPLHF	TGTGCCAGCAGCTTAGTAGGGCCGACGGATTCACCCCTCCACTTT
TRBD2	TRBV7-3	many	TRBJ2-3	CASSEIAGGVTQYF	TGTGCCAGCAGCGAAATAGCGGGGGGGGTTACGCAGTATTTT
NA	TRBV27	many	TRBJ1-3	CASKMDRETGNTIYF	TGTGCCAGCAAAATGGACAGAGAGACTGGAAACACCATATATTTT
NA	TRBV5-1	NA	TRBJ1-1	CASSFREGNTEAFF	TGCGCCAGCAGCTTCCGGGAGGGGAACACTGAAGCTTTCTTT
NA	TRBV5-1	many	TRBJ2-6	CASSLAWGLSGANVLTF	TGCGCCAGCAGCTTGGCTTGGGGCCTCTCTGGGGCCAACGTCCTGACTTTC
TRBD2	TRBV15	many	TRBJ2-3	CATSRGASGGTWADTQYF	TGTGCCACCAGCAGAGGTGCTAGCGGGGGGACTTGGGCAGATACGCAGTATTTT
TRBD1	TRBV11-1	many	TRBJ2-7	CASSPRTGNYEQYF	TGTGCCAGCAGCCCGCGGACAGGGAACTACGAGCAGTACTTC
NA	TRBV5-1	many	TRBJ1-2	CASSSRQSDMWGYTF	TGCGCCAGCAGCTCCCGACAGTCTGATATGTGGGGCTACACCTTC
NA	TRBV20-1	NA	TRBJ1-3	CSASSGSSGNTIYF	TGCAGTGCTAGTTCTGGGAGCTCTGGAAACACCATATATTTT
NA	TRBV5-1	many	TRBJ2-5	CASSLRAGGEETQYF	TGCGCCAGCAGCTTGAGGGCCGGGGGTGAGGAGACCCAGTACTTC
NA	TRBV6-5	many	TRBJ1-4	CASGVGGDEKLFF	TGTGCCAGTGGAGTGGGAGGGGACGAAAAACTGTTTTTT
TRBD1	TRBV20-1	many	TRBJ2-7	CSARGGQGEHEQYF	TGCAGTGCTAGAGGGGGGCAGGGGGAGCACGAGCAGTACTTC
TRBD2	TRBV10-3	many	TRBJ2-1	CAISESGLAEGEQFF	TGTGCCATCAGTGAGTCGGGGCTAGCGGAAGGAGAGCAGTTCTTC
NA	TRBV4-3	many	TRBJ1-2	CASSQVIAGRGYTF	TGCGCCAGCAGCCAAGTAATCGCAGGTCGGGGCTACACCTTC
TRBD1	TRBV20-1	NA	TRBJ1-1	CSARDPQGRGTEAFF	TGCAGTGCTAGAGATCCACAGGGGAGGGGGACTGAAGCTTTCTTT
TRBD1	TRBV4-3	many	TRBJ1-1	CASSQDGTGELNTEAFF	TGCGCCAGCAGCCAAGATGGAACAGGGGAGTTGAACACTGAAGCTTTCTTT
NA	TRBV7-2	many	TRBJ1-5	CASSSDPDQPQHF	TGTGCCAGCAGCTCCGACCCAGACCAGCCCCAGCATTTT
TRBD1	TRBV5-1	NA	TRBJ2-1	CASSRRQGGSYNEKFF	TGCGCCAGCAGTAGGCGACAGGGGGGATCCTACAATGAGAAGTTCTTC
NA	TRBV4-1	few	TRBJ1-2	CASSQTVRTTTNYGYTF	TGCGCCAGCAGCCAGACGGTTCGGACAACGACTAACTATGGCTACACCTTC
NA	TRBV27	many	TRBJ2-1	CASSLYGGWNEQFF	TGTGCCAGCAGTTTATACGGGGGATGGAATGAGCAGTTCTTC
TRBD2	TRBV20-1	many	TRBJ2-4	CSAVASLGSGGFLAKNIQYF	TGCAGTGCTGTGGCCTCTTTAGGTAGCGGGGGGTTCCTAGCCAAAAACATTCAGTACTTC
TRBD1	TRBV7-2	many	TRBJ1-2	CASSLVDRGYGYTF	TGTGCCAGCAGCTTAGTAGACAGGGGCTATGGCTACACCTTC
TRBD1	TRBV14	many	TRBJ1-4	CASSQALLQGAYEKLFF	TGTGCCAGCAGCCAAGCGTTGTTACAGGGGGCCTATGAAAAACTGTTTTTT
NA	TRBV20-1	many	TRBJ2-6	CSVPIQAGANVLTF	TGCAGTGTCCCCATCCAGGCTGGGGCCAACGTCCTGACTTTC
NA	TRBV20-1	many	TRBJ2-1	CSARRQAGEQFF	TGCAGTGCTAGACGACAGGCGGGTGAGCAGTTCTTC
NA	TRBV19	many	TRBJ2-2	CASREELNTGELFF	TGTGCCAGTAGAGAGGAATTGAACACCGGGGAGCTGTTTTTT
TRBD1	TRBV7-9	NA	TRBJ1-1	CASGLVDRGNTEAFF	TGTGCCAGCGGCTTAGTGGACAGGGGAAACACTGAAGCTTTCTTT
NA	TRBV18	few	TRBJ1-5	CASSPTGLQPGSNQPQHF	TGTGCCAGCTCACCAACAGGACTTCAGCCCGGTAGCAATCAGCCCCAGCATTTT
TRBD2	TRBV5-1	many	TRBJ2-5	CASSSPGTRKETQYF	TGCGCCAGCAGCTCCCCCGGGACTAGGAAAGAGACCCAGTACTTC
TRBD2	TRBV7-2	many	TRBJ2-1	CASSLALGLAGGPSYNEQFF	TGTGCCAGCAGCTTAGCGCTGGGACTAGCGGGGGGGCCGTCTTACAATGAGCAGTTCTTC
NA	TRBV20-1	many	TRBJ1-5	CSVVQGSSNQPQHF	TGCAGTGTTGTTCAGGGGAGTTCAAATCAGCCCCAGCATTTT
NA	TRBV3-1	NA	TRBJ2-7	CASSHSTEDEQYF	TGTGCCAGCAGCCATTCTACGGAAGACGAGCAGTACTTC
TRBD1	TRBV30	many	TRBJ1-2	CAWSVPGLDRRDYGYTF	TGTGCCTGGAGTGTACCAGGGTTGGACAGGAGAGACTATGGCTACACCTTC
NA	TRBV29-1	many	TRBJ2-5	CSTRRGETQYF	TGCAGCACCCGGCGGGGAGAGACCCAGTACTTC
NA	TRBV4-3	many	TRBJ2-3	CASSQVGVGGTDTQYF	TGCGCCAGCAGCCAAGTCGGGGTAGGGGGGACAGATACGCAGTATTTT
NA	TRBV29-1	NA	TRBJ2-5	CSVEGWELETLYF	TGCAGCGTTGAGGGGTGGGAGTTGGAGACCCTGTACTTC
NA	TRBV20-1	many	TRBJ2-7	CSALGNSYEQYF	TGCAGTGCTCTAGGAAACTCCTACGAGCAGTACTTC
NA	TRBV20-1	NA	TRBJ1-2	CSARPGQNYGYTF	TGCAGTGCTAGACCCGGACAGAACTATGGCTACACCTTC
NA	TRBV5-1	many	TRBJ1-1	CASSLARGPEAFF	TGCGCCAGCAGCTTGGCCCGGGGCCCTGAAGCTTTCTTT
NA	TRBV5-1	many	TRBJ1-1	CASSFDLRVEAFF	TGCGCCAGCAGCTTCGACTTGAGGGTGGAAGCTTTCTTT
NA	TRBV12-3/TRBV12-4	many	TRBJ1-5	CASSLHSVYSNQPQHF	TGTGCCAGCAGTTTGCACAGCGTCTATAGCAATCAGCCCCAGCATTTT
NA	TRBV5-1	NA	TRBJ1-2	CASSLSPQNVYGYTF	TGCGCCAGCAGCTTGTCTCCTCAAAACGTCTATGGCTACACCTTC
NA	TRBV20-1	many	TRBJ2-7	CSARDQFYEQYF	TGCAGTGCTAGAGATCAGTTCTACGAGCAGTACTTC